This paragraph reports one T cell receptor (beta chain). Its antigen is currently not known. No quality values exist for individual bases; no much larger clone is one base distant. The entry originates in a study of T-cell memory formation after mild COVID-19 (dated by TCRdb to the early 2020s). Background for the entire study: TCR sequence clusters from the two donors were found to be largely donor specific. Two young, previously healthy adult volunteers, one female and one male, were included in the cohort. T-cell clones expanding and contracting after mild COVID-19 in two donors were tracked by longitudinal TCRalpha and TCRbeta repertoire sequencing.

TCRdb lists the instrument as Illumina NovaSeq 6000. TCRalpha and TCRbeta cDNA libraries were built by 5'RACE with constant-segment primers, adding sample barcodes and unique molecular identifiers. RNA was extracted from every sample with Trizol reagent. Amplification of the libraries took two PCR steps, and the second step added a second sample barcode plus Illumina TruSeq adapters. Libraries were sequenced on an Illumina NovaSeq with 2 x 150 bp paired-end reads. Turning to the authors' computational methods: With migec v1.2.7, reads were demultiplexed and then collapsed into UMI-guided consensus sequences. Using mixcr v2.1.11, UMI consensuses were aligned to TRA and TRB V and J templates and then assembled into clonotypes. A clonotype was counted as expanded or contracted only when both edgeR and NoisET called the clonotype significant, with the noise models trained on biological replicates. For edgeR calls, the thresholds were a false discovery rate-adjusted p below 0.01 and a log2 fold-change of 1. PCA with hierarchical clustering of max-normalized trajectories of the 1000 most abundant clonotypes was used as exploratory dynamics analysis. The CD4 or CD8 phenotype of responding clones was assigned using the separately sequenced CD4+ and CD8+ repertoires. The raw public data were reprocessed by TCRdb itself: fastp quality trimming at Q25, MiXCR clonotype calling, in-frame beta chains only. One record per CDR3 amino acid sequence lists the most common genes and DNA. What appears here as the V and J calls and clone size reflects TCRdb's work, not the paper's. The sample table contains 350,000 to 500,000 distinct CDR3 sequences; only one count was recorded for around 20% of them. The ten largest make up about 8.1% of the sample.

Ficoll-Paque density gradient centrifugation was the method used to isolate PBMCs. The CDR3, from cysteine to phenylalanine, totals 13 residues. CDR3 DNA is the only sequence kept; it has 39 bases, read in frame from the first base. V is reduced by 3 bases and J by 2 bases, leaving a spacing of 7 bases between them. Overall study outcomes, separate from this receptor: Contracting CD4+ clones appeared mostly in the CM and EM memory subsets, whereas CD8+ clones were enriched in EMRA. Clones that contracted from day 15 to 85 showed balanced CD4/CD8 phenotypes, whereas a second wave of clones that expanded from day 15 to 37 leaned towards CD4+. The study covered only a couple of mild cases, and larger cohorts including severe cases with pre-infection samples were considered necessary. The detection of some responding clones in pre-infection memory suggests that pre-existing cross-reactive memory T cells joined the SARS-CoV-2 response. The second-wave clones that peaked on day 37 were not confirmed to be SARS-CoV-2 specific.

Recombination connected TRBV12-3 or TRBV12-4 to TRBJ1-2, with the D gene too uncertain to name. The sequenced material came from PBMCs or a T cell subset sorted from them (not recorded which). The TCR originated in an adult woman who had mild COVID-19 (a few samples of this study predate the infection). The sample titles of this study are shuffled in the database, so cell type and time point are left out; the donor was told from shared clones. Here the CDR3 is given as CASSFMENYGYTF. The nucleotides read TGTGCCAGCAGTTTCATGGAAAACTATGGCTACACCTTC.